This T cell receptor (beta chain) was found in a study of patients and donors after allogeneic stem cell transplantation. This clonotype was observed at least ten times. Trimming removed 2 bases at V and 4 bases at J, with 11 bases between. Germline V gene sequence: CDR1 MGHDK, CDR2 SYGVNS. The CDR3 contains 14 residues. One entry per CDR3 protein results from TCRdb running MiXCR on the RT-PCR reads. This sample has about 28,000 distinct CDR3 sequences, with approximately 6.3% found just once. V usage is TRBV25-1 and J usage is TRBJ1-2; D not resolved. Sequencing was performed on blood, either unsorted or a sorted T cell fraction (not recorded which). This receptor was identified in a human donor who was either an allogeneic HSCT recipient or a stem cell or donor lymphocyte infusion donor (not recorded which). It is not recorded whose cells these are; they may come from a transplant donor. The CDR3 loop reads CASSELWSSYGYTF. DNA for the CDR3: TGTGCCAGCAGTGAACTATGGTCGAGCTATGGCTACACCTTC.